Sequencing of this T cell receptor (beta chain) was carried out in a study of blood T cell repertoires in COVID-19. Turning to the study itself: Collection of acute and convalescent COVID-19 samples took place in the United States, Italy and Spain. PBMCs, B-cell-depleted T cells, or T cells were the source of the cDNA or gDNA that made up the material.

Trimming took 0 bases from V and 9 from J, leaving 15 bases between them. Germline V gene lookup returns CDR1 GTSNPN and CDR2 SVGIG (reference sequence). The CDR3 covers 15 residues. As originally analysed: Reference gene primer amplification gave nucleated cell count estimates. Only in-frame clones appear in the TCRdb table, and some are missing; sequencing was by immunoSEQ multiplex PCR. D and trimming were read from the DNA, whereas the V and J calls and clone size are those reported in that table. The repertoire has roughly 140,000 clones, over 60% of them found once; the top ten carry about 4%. The TCR originated in an elderly woman with acute or convalescent COVID-19. The specimen sequenced was peripheral blood. The rearrangement links TRBV30 to TRBJ1-6; D is unresolved. The CDR3 here is CAWSVRGRDRSPLHF. The CDR3 region has the DNA TGTGCCTGGAGTGTAAGAGGGAGGGATCGTTCACCCCTCCACTTT.